This T cell receptor beta chain was observed in a study of T cell responses to AZD1222 COVID-19 vaccine. General study results and limits: Spike-specific TCR depth and breadth grew after two AZD1222 doses.

TCRdb's table, derived via immunoSEQ multiplex PCR, lists solely in-frame clones and lacks some. The data hold around 99,000 clones, with roughly nine tenths observed a single time. This clone was counted once. Its antigen is undetermined. This TCR was sampled from an adult who received the AZD1222 COVID-19 vaccine. The sample in question was peripheral blood, obtained 28 days after the second AZD1222 dose.

The CDR3 reads CASSLVESGGYGYTF. CDR3 sequence (DNA): TGCGCCAGCAGCTTGGTAGAGTCAGGGGGCTATGGCTACACCTTC. This rearrangement joins TRBV5-1 to TRBJ1-2; TRBD1 aligns across 7 bases. With V trimmed by 0 bases and J by 4 bases, 6 bases remained unmatched. The CDR3 spans 15 residues. Germline-derived CDR1 and CDR2 are SGHRS and YFSETQ. The entire variable domain, with the rest obtained from reference TRBV5-1 and TRBJ1-2, is as follows: KAGVTQTPRYLIKTRGQQVTLSCSPISGHRSVSWYQQTPGQGLQFLFEYFSETQRNKGNFPGRFSGRQFSNSRSEMNVSTLELGDSALYLCASSLVESGGYGYTFGSGTRLTVV.